The 25 T cell receptor beta chains given below trace back to one sample, sequenced in a study of cytomegalovirus exposure and HLA in healthy donors. In the PCR, 60 Vbeta and 13 Jbeta primers were used. Assay used: immunoSEQ multiplex PCR; TCRdb lists only in-frame clones, some missing. This sample has some 96,000 clones; roughly 80% occur once, and the top ten carry approximately 8%. Sequenced: PBMCs. The receptors shown here come from a female donor in good health and CMV-seronegative.

The rearrangement links TRBV13 to TRBJ2-7; 10 positions match TRBD1. Germline-derived CDR1 and CDR2 are PRHDT and FYEKMQ (reference sequence). J was trimmed by 5 bases and V by 5 bases; bases with no gene match: 6. The length of the CDR3 is 14 residues. The CDR3 loop reads CASSDRDRGNEQYF. CDR3 nucleotides: TGTGCCAGCAGCGACCGGGACAGGGGCAACGAGCAGTACTTC. Drawing the rest from reference TRBV13 and TRBJ2-7, the complete variable domain is AAGVIQSPRHLIKEKRETATLKCYPIPRHDTVYWYQQGPGQDPQFLISFYEKMQSDKGSIPDRFSAQQFSDYHSELNMSSLELGDSALYFCASSDRDRGNEQYFGPGTRLTVT.

This chain uses TRBV7-3 with TRBJ1-1; D might be TRBD1 (5 bases). Trimming pared 5 bases from V and 0 bases from J, leaving 13 bases between. The germline V gene has CDR1 SGHTA and CDR2 FQGTGA. The CDR3 is 15 amino acids. CDR3 in amino acids: CASSIDGGLNTEAFF. The CDR3 bases are TGTGCCAGCAGCATCGATGGGGGGTTGAACACTGAAGCTTTCTTT. Full variable domain (outside the CDR3, taken from reference TRBV7-3 and TRBJ1-1): GAGVSQTPSNKVTEKGKYVELRCDPISGHTALYWYRQSLGQGPEFLIYFQGTGAADDSGLPNDRFFAVRPEGSVSTLKIQRTERGDSAVYLCASSIDGGLNTEAFFGQGTRLTVV.

The V and J genes are TRBV6-5 and TRBJ1-4; tentative D call: TRBD1 (6 bases). Between the trimmed V and J ends, which lost 0 bases and 8 bases, there was a span of 13 bases. This CDR3 is built from 15 residues. Germline V gene data show CDR1 as MNHEY and CDR2 as SVGAGI. DNA of the CDR3: TGTGCCAGCAGTTACTCGGGGGGGCCTGGGGAAAAACTGTTTTTT. Translation: CASSYSGGPGEKLFF.

This chain joins TRBV28 and TRBJ2-7; D is undetermined. The V gene lost 7 bases and the J gene lost 0 bases, with 13 bases spanning the gap. Germline loops: CDR1 MDHEN, CDR2 SYDVKM. The CDR3 covers 14 residues. In DNA, the CDR3 is TGTGCCAGCATCCCGGGTGCTCACTCCTACGAGCAGTACTTC. Residues: CASIPGAHSYEQYF.

V and J are TRBV21-1 and TRBJ2-2; the D call in the table, TRBD1, was not verified against the DNA. TRBV21-1 is tagged as a pseudogene. The CDR3 is 14 amino acids. As DNA, the CDR3 is TGTGCCAGCAGGTACCAGGGGGACACCGGGGAGCTGTTTTTT. Amino acids: CASRYQGDTGELFF.

The chain is built from TRBV4-3 and TRBJ1-3; perhaps TRBD1 as D (5 bases). Trimming stripped 3 bases from V and 0 bases from J, with 12 bases between. Per germline, CDR1 LGHNA and CDR2 YSLEER. The CDR3 loop spans 16 amino acids. CDR3 coding DNA: TGCGCCAGCAGCCAGGGCTTCGGGGGCTCTGGAAACACCATATATTTT. It specifies CASSQGFGGSGNTIYF.

In nucleotides, the CDR3 is TGTGCCAGCAGCGTAGGTAGTAGCGGGAGGCGCACAGATACGCAGTATTTT. It specifies CASSVGSSGRRTDTQYF. The chain uses TRBV9 and TRBJ2-3; 10 nucleotides agree with TRBD2. After removal of 0 bases from V and 1 base from J, the junction contained 5 bases not matched to a gene. Per germline, CDR1 SGDLS and CDR2 YYNGEE. CDR3 length: 17 residues. The full variable domain, with the rest looked up from reference TRBV9 and TRBJ2-3, is DSGVTQTPKHLITATGQRVTLRCSPRSGDLSVYWYQQSLDQGLQFLIQYYNGEERAKGNILERFSAQQFPDLHSELNLSSLELGDSALYFCASSVGSSGRRTDTQYFGPGTRLTVL.

The DNA of the CDR3 is TGTGCCAGCTCACCACTCGGACAGACTGAAGCTTTCTTT. It yields the protein CASSPLGQTEAFF. The chain employs TRBV18 and TRBJ1-1; maybe TRBD1 (6 bases). The CDR3 contains 13 residues. Germline loops: CDR1 KGHSH, CDR2 LQKENI. V gave up 1 base and J gave up 5 bases, with 8 bases separating them.

This sequence joins TRBV5-6 and TRBJ1-2, with 8 nucleotides matching TRBD1. Germline CDR1 SGHDT, CDR2 YYEEEE. CDR3 length: 13 amino acids. Unmatched junction bases numbered 6, after V lost 5 bases and J lost 6 bases. The DNA for the CDR3 is TGTGCCAGCAGTTTTGCAGGGGGCGATGGCTACACCTTC. It codes for CASSFAGGDGYTF.

V usage is TRBV30 and J usage is TRBJ2-7; 14 positions match TRBD2. J was trimmed by 3 bases and V by 1 base; bases with no gene match: 14. The CDR3 length is 19 residues. CDR1 and CDR2 from the germline V gene are GTSNPN and SVGIG (reference sequence). The CDR3 DNA is TGTGCCTGGAGTGCGGGACTAGCGGGAGTATCCCTTTTTGACTACGAGCAGTACTTC. It codes for CAWSAGLAGVSLFDYEQYF.

V usage is TRBV7-2 and J usage is TRBJ2-2; 8 bases are a match to TRBD2. CDR1 is SGHTA and CDR2 is FQGNSA in the germline V gene. CDR3 length: 17 residues. V lost 5 bases and J lost 5; bases outside the gene matches: 13. The CDR3 DNA reads as TGTGCCAGCAGCCCTCCTAGGGGGACTAGAAGTACCGGGGAGCTGTTTTTT. This sequence encodes CASSPPRGTRSTGELFF.

The chain combines TRBV30 with TRBJ2-5, with a weak D call TRBD1 (5 bases). The V end was cut by 0 bases, the J end by 5 bases, with 10 bases between. The CDR3 is 13 residues long. Germline V gene lookup returns CDR1 GTSNPN and CDR2 SVGIG (reference sequence). CDR3 loop: CAWSVQGVETQYF. For the CDR3, the DNA is TGTGCCTGGAGTGTTCAGGGTGTGGAGACCCAGTACTTC. Drawing the rest from reference TRBV30 and TRBJ2-5, the complete variable domain is SQTIHQWPATLVQPVGSPLSLECTVEGTSNPNLYWYRQAAGRGLQLLFYSVGIGQISSEVPQNLSASRPQDRQFILSSKKLLLSDSGFYLCAWSVQGVETQYFGPGTRLLVL.

The rearrangement links TRBV4-2 to TRBJ2-2; D possibly corresponds to TRBD2 (5 bases). Germline-derived CDR1 and CDR2 are LGHNA and YNFKEQ. V shed 6 bases and J shed 0 bases, with 11 bases lying between them. The CDR3 has 15 residues. CDR3 in amino acids: CASSVDFANTGELFF. The DNA of the CDR3 is TGTGCCAGCAGTGTGGACTTTGCGAACACCGGGGAGCTGTTTTTT.

The table lists this clone with a count of one. This chain uses TRBV6-1 with TRBJ1-1; TRBD1 agrees at 8 bases. The CDR3 extends over 15 amino acids. V lost 5 bases and J lost 3; bases outside the gene matches: 8. CDR1 and CDR2 (germline): MNHNS, SASEGT. CDR3 nucleotide sequence: TGTGCCAGCAGTAGGCAGGGGGCTGTAGACACTGAAGCTTTCTTT. Its protein product is CASSRQGAVDTEAFF.

CDR3 sequence reads: CASSLGTPNYGYTF. DNA of the CDR3: TGTGCCAGCAGTTTAGGGACACCTAACTATGGCTACACCTTC. The chain couples TRBV28 to TRBJ1-2; the D gene is possibly TRBD1 (6 bases). The CDR3 spans 14 residues. V was pared by 2 bases and J by 0 bases, with 7 bases between. Germline CDR1 reads MDHEN; CDR2 reads SYDVKM.

This clone appeared a single time. CDR3 nucleotide sequence: TGTGCCAGCAGTTACAGTCTCGGGTCGGGGAACCACGGCTACACCTTC. Amino acid sequence: CASSYSLGSGNHGYTF. This sequence joins TRBV6-5 and TRBJ1-2; D not resolved. In germline, CDR1 is MNHEY, CDR2 SVGAGI. Between the trimmed V and J ends, which lost 2 bases and 8 bases, there was a span of 21 bases. The CDR3 is 16 residues long.

By share, this clone ranks as medium-sized (0.01 to 0.1%). The chain employs TRBV7-9 and TRBJ2-1; TRBD1 is a possible D gene (6 bases). CDR1 and CDR2 (germline): SEHNR, FQNEAQ (reference sequence). There are 13 residues in the CDR3. Trimming took 10 bases from V and 4 from J, leaving 14 bases between them. The CDR3 loop is CATKGVLYNEQFF. In DNA form, the CDR3 reads TGTGCCACAAAGGGGGTCCTGTACAATGAGCAGTTCTTC.

The rearrangement links TRBV27 to TRBJ2-7, with a weak D call TRBD2 (5 bases). V lost 6 bases to trimming and J lost 1 base, with 19 bases between them. Germline V lookup: CDR1 MNHEY, CDR2 SMNVEV (reference sequence). This CDR3 has 16 amino acids. CDR3 DNA: TGTGCCAGCAGCCCAAGGTGGGAGTCGCGGTCCTACGAGCAGTACTTC. This translates into CASSPRWESRSYEQYF.

The chain couples TRBV18 to TRBJ1-4, with no clear D. V lost 6 bases, J lost 3 bases, and 11 bases lay in between. Germline V lookup: CDR1 KGHSH, CDR2 LQKENI. This CDR3 spans 14 amino acids. The CDR3 loop is CASSPPGSNEKLFF. The CDR3 DNA is TGTGCCAGCTCCCCCCCGGGGTCTAATGAAAAACTGTTTTTT.

In this sample, this clone turned up once. This chain connects TRBV27 to TRBJ2-4, with D tentatively TRBD2 (7 bases). The CDR3 extends over 14 amino acids. V gave up 2 bases and J gave up 6 bases, with 11 bases separating them. CDR1 is MNHEY, CDR2 SMNVEV, per germline (reference sequence). CDR3 nucleotide sequence: TGTGCCAGCAGTTTAGTGGGAGGGGGAAACATTCAGTACTTC. Translation: CASSLVGGGNIQYF.

The V call is TRBV5-6, the J call TRBJ2-1; 9 nucleotides align to TRBD1. In germline, CDR1 is SGHDT, CDR2 YYEEEE. With 0 bases clipped from V and 4 bases from J, the junction kept 5 bases outside the gene matches. The CDR3 is made up of 16 amino acids. The CDR3 here is CASSLEGTGIYNEQFF. The CDR3 DNA sequence: TGTGCCAGCAGCTTGGAGGGGACAGGGATTTACAATGAGCAGTTCTTC. Using reference TRBV5-6 and TRBJ2-1 for the parts outside the CDR3, the full variable domain is DAGVTQSPTHLIKTRGQQVTLRCSPKSGHDTVSWYQQALGQGPQFIFQYYEEEERQRGNFPDRFSGHQFPNYSSELNVNALLLGDSALYLCASSLEGTGIYNEQFFGPGTRLTVL.

This clone was detected only once. The chain carries TRBV2 and TRBJ1-2; D might be TRBD1 (5 bases). The V gene's germline CDR1 is SNHLY and CDR2 FYNNEI. V shed 10 bases and J shed 6 bases, with 21 bases lying between them. The CDR3 sequence is 14 residues long. CDR3 in amino acids: CAIPRGGSTNGYTF. DNA for the CDR3: TGTGCCATCCCTCGGGGGGGATCCACTAATGGCTACACCTTC.

The chain combines TRBV7-2 with TRBJ2-3; D not certain. Germline CDR1 is SGHTA and CDR2 is FQGNSA. V gave up 4 bases and J gave up 3 bases, with 11 bases separating them. This CDR3 has 14 residues. The CDR3 is CASSSSRMTDTQYF. CDR3 coding DNA: TGTGCCAGCAGCTCCTCCAGGATGACAGATACGCAGTATTTT. Based on the CDR3 plus reference TRBV7-2 and TRBJ2-3, the full variable domain is GAGVSQSPSNKVTEKGKDVELRCDPISGHTALYWYRQSLGQGLEFLIYFQGNSAPDKSGLPSDRFSAERTGGSVSTLTIQRTQQEDSAVYLCASSSSRMTDTQYFGPGTRLTVL.

The V gene is TRBV15, the J gene TRBJ1-4, with 8 bases that match TRBD1. With 4 bases clipped from V and 8 bases from J, the junction kept 21 bases outside the gene matches. Germline CDR1 reads LNHNV; CDR2 reads YYDKDF (reference sequence). The CDR3 length is 19 residues. Written as DNA, the CDR3 is TGTGCCACCAGCATCCCCAGAACGGGACAGGAGCCGCATGAGGAAAAACTGTTTTTT. It yields the protein CATSIPRTGQEPHEEKLFF.

The gene calls are TRBV5-1 and TRBJ2-3; unclear D gene. Germline V gene sequence: CDR1 SGHRS, CDR2 YFSETQ. The CDR3 spans 14 residues. The V end lost 6 bases, the J end lost 0 bases, and 11 bases lay between the germline ends. The CDR3 DNA reads as TGCGCCAGCATGGCGAGGCCGAGCACAGATACGCAGTATTTT. It specifies CASMARPSTDTQYF. Based on the CDR3 plus reference TRBV5-1 and TRBJ2-3, the full variable domain is KAGVTQTPRYLIKTRGQQVTLSCSPISGHRSVSWYQQTPGQGLQFLFEYFSETQRNKGNFPGRFSGRQFSNSRSEMNVSTLELGDSALYLCASMARPSTDTQYFGPGTRLTVL.